This TCR beta chain was captured in a study of cytomegalovirus exposure and HLA in healthy donors. Study results and limitations: According to the study, roughly 160 TCR beta chains were cytomegalovirus-associated. Most TCR sequences were uncommon, yet certain public TCRs appeared in many donors. The study assumed roughly uniform donor sequencing depth for presence/absence analyses.

Trimming removed 5 bases from V and 2 bases from J, with 9 bases in between. CDR3 length equals 13 residues. Germline lookup yields CDR1 SGHTA and CDR2 FQGTGA. The PCR contained 60 Vbeta and 13 Jbeta primers. The method was immunoSEQ multiplex PCR; TCRdb's version includes in-frame clones alone and lacks a portion of them. The sample carries approximately 87,000 clones, approximately 85% recorded once. As for this clone: Its cognate antigen is unknown.

The origin of this receptor is a woman under 30 in good health and CMV-seropositive. The rearrangement uses TRBV7-3 and TRBJ1-2, with D perhaps TRBD1 (6 bases). The sequenced sample consisted of PBMCs. For the CDR3, the DNA is TGTGCCAGCAGCCAGGACAGCAACTATGGCTACACCTTC. Translated: CASSQDSNYGYTF.